This T cell receptor beta chain was found in a study of blood T cells in healthy people across ages. Trimming cost V 6 bases and J 10 bases, with 24 bases left between them. The CDR3 covers 15 residues. A second PCR of 7 to 11 cycles used a sample-barcoded 5' primer and a J-beta primer mix. A single record per CDR3 protein comes from TCRdb applying MiXCR to the 5' RACE reads. The sample holds 1.4 million or so distinct CDR3 sequences, roughly 43% seen once. This chain uses TRBV12-3 or TRBV12-4 with TRBJ1-1; TRBD1 might be the D (6 bases). The origin of this receptor is a woman between 18 and 30 years old in good health. The sequencing sample was made of blood. CDR3 in DNA: TGTGCCAGCAGGCCCTCACAGACAGGAGGTAATACAGCTTTCTTT. Translating it yields CASRPSQTGGNTAFF.